These 3 T cell receptor beta chains share one sample of origin, sequenced in a study of blood T cell repertoires in COVID-19. Some clones are missing from TCRdb's copy, which holds only in-frame ones; the method was immunoSEQ multiplex PCR. The sample shows under 500,000 clones, approximately 90% of them seen only once. The specimen sequenced was PBMCs or T cells enriched from blood (not recorded which). The origin of the receptors is a woman between 18 and 30 years old with acute COVID-19.

This clone was counted a single time. This CDR3 reads CASSGSPDTIYF. DNA of the CDR3: TGTGCCAGCAGTGGGAGCCCGGACACCATATATTTT. The V and J genes are TRBV6-4 and TRBJ1-3; no clear D gene. CDR3 length equals 12 residues. The V end lost 4 bases, the J end lost 8 bases, and 9 bases lay between the germline ends. Per germline, CDR1 MRHNA and CDR2 SNTAGT.

The chain employs TRBV10-1 and TRBJ2-1; 13 positions agree with TRBD2. This CDR3 is 18 amino acids long. The V gene end was trimmed by 3 bases and the J gene end by 0 bases; junction bases not matched to a gene: 5. Germline loops: CDR1 WNHNN, CDR2 SYGVQD (reference sequence). As DNA, the CDR3 is TGCGCCAGCAGTGAAGGACTAGCGGGGGACAGCTCCTACAATGAGCAGTTCTTC. Protein: CASSEGLAGDSSYNEQFF.

V usage is TRBV4-3 and J usage is TRBJ1-2, with 10 positions matching TRBD1. The J segment lost 1 base and the V segment lost 2 bases, leaving 4 bases of the junction unmatched. CDR1 and CDR2 from the germline V gene are LGHNA and YSLEER. The length of the CDR3 is 16 residues. CDR3 coding DNA: TGCGCCAGCAGCCAAACCCGGACAGGGGGTAACTATGGCTACACCTTC. As protein: CASSQTRTGGNYGYTF.